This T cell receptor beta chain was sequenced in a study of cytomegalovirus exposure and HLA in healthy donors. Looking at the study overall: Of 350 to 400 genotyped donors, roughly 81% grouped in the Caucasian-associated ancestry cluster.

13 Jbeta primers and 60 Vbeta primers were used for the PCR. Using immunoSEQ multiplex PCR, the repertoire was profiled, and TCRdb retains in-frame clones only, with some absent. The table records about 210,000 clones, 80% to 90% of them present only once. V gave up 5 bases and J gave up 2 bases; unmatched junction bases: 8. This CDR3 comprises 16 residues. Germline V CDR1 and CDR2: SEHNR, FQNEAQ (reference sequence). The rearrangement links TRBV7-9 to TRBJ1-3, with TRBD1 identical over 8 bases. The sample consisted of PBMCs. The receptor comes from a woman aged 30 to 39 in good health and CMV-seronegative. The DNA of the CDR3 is TGTGCCAGCAGCGAAGGACAGGGCAGCGCTGGAAACACCATATATTTT. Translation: CASSEGQGSAGNTIYF.